Described below is a single T cell receptor (beta chain) sequence and its context. As yet, its antigen is unknown. This sample is part of a study of OX40 agonist ivuxolimab in advanced cancers. Study results and limitations: Low normalized T-cell clonal expansion was also seen in some nonresponders. At 0.1 to 3.0 mg/kg and by week 6, clonal expansion occurred in CD4+ and CD8+ blood T cells.

This table comes from immunoSEQ multiplex PCR, and its TCRdb copy is limited to in-frame clones, with some not included. The sample has tens of thousands of clones, over 75% seen once. Trimming took off 4 bases at V and 8 bases at J, with 18 bases between the two ends. CDR1 SEHNR and CDR2 FQNEAQ come from the germline V gene (reference sequence). CDR3 length: 15 residues. This rearrangement joins TRBV7-9 to TRBJ2-1; the D gene could be TRBD1 or TRBD2 (6 bases each). The material was CD4+ or CD8+ T cells sorted from blood, obtained in a trial of the OX40 agonist ivuxolimab. The source of this sequence is an adult with an advanced solid tumor such as melanoma, head and neck, liver or kidney cancer. CDR3 DNA: TGTGCCAGCAGCTATGGCCCGGGGGCAGGCGATGAGCAGTTCTTC. This gives the protein CASSYGPGAGDEQFF.